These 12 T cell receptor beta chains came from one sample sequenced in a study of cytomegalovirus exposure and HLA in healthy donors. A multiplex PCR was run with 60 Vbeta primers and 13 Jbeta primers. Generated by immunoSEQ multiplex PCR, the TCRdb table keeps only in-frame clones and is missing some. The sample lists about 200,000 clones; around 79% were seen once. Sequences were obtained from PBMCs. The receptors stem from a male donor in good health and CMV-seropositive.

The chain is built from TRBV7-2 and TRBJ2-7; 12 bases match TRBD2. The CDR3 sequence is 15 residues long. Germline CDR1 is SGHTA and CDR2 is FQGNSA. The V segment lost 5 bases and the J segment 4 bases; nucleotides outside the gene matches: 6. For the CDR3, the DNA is TGTGCCAGCAGCCTTCGACTAGCGGGGGTGTACGAGCAGTACTTC. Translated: CASSLRLAGVYEQYF. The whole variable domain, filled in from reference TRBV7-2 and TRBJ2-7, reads GAGVSQSPSNKVTEKGKDVELRCDPISGHTALYWYRQSLGQGLEFLIYFQGNSAPDKSGLPSDRFSAERTGGSVSTLTIQRTQQEDSAVYLCASSLRLAGVYEQYFGPGTRLTVT.

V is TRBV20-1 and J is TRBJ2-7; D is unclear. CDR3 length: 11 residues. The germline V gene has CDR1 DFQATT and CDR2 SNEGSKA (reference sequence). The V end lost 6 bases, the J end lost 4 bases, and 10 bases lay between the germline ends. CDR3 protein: CSASTPYEQYF. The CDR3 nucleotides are TGCAGTGCCTCGACTCCGTACGAGCAGTACTTC.

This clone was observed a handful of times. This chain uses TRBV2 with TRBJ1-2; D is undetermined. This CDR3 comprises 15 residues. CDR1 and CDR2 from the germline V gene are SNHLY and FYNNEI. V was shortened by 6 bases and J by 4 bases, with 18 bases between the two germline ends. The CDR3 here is CASRETATGSYGYTF. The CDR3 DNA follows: TGTGCCAGCAGGGAAACCGCGACTGGGTCCTATGGCTACACCTTC.

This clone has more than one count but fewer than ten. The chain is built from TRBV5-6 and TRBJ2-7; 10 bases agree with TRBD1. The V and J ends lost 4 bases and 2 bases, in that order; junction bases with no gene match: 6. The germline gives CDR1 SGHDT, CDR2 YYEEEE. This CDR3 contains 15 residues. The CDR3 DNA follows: TGTGCCAGCAGCAGGGGACAGGGGTCCCCCTACGAGCAGTACTTC. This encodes CASSRGQGSPYEQYF.

DNA for the CDR3: TGTGCCAGCAGCCCACAGGGAAAAGAGTACGAGCAGTACTTC. It translates to CASSPQGKEYEQYF. This chain connects TRBV7-2 to TRBJ2-7; possibly TRBD1 for D (6 bases). Germline CDR1 SGHTA, CDR2 FQGNSA. Trimming stripped 5 bases from V and 4 bases from J, with 15 bases between. The CDR3 spans 14 residues.

CDR3 sequence reads: CASSLPGQDEQFF. The CDR3 DNA sequence: TGCGCCAGCAGCTTGCCAGGGCAAGATGAGCAGTTCTTC. This chain uses TRBV5-1 with TRBJ2-1; TRBD1 is a possible D gene (5 bases). The V end was cut by 1 base, the J end by 8 bases, with 10 bases between. The germline CDR1 and CDR2 sequences are SGHRS and YFSETQ. The CDR3 is 13 amino acids.

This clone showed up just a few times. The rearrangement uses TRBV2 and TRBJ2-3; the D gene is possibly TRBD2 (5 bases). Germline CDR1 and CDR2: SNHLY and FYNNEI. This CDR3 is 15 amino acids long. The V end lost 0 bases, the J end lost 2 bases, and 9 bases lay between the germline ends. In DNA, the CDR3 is TGTGCCAGCAGTGAAGCAGAGGGATTCACAGATACGCAGTATTTT. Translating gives CASSEAEGFTDTQYF.

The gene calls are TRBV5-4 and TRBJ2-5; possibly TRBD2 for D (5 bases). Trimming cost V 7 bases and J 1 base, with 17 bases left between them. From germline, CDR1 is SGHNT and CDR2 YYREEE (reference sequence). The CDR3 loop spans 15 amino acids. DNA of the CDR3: TGTGCCAGCGGGAGACCCAACCCGGGCCAAGAGACCCAGTACTTC. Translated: CASGRPNPGQETQYF.

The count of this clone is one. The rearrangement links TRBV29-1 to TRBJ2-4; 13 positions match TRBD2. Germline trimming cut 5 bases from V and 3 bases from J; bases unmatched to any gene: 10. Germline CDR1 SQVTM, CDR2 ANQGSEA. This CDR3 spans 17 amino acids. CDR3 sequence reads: CSVIGLAGVWNKNIQYF. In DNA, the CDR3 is TGCAGCGTTATCGGACTAGCGGGAGTATGGAACAAAAACATTCAGTACTTC.

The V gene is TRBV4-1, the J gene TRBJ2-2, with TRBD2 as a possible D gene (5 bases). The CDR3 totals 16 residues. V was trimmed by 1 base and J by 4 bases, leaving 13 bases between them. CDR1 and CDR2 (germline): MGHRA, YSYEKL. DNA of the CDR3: TGCGCCAGCAGCCAAGTTTTGCGGGCCGGCACCGGGGAGCTGTTTTTT. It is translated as CASSQVLRAGTGELFF.

Here the CDR3 DNA reads TGTGCCAGCAGTGGGGATTACGGGATAGCTTTCTTT. Protein: CASSGDYGIAFF. This rearrangement joins TRBV7-3 to TRBJ1-1, with D hard to call. In germline, CDR1 is SGHTA, CDR2 FQGTGA. Trimming removed 6 bases from V and 10 bases from J, with 15 bases in between. The CDR3 runs to 12 residues.

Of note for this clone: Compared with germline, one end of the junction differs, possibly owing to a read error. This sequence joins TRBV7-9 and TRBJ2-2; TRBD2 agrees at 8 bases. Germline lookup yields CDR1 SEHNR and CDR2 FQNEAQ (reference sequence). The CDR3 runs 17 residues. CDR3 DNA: TGTTCCAGCAGCTCCCGATTTAGCGGGGTCAACACCGGGGAGCTGTTTTTT. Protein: CSSSSRFSGVNTGELFF. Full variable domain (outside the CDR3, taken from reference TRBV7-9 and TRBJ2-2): DTGVSQNPRHKITKRGQNVTFRCDPISEHNRLYWYRQTLGQGPEFLTYFQNEAQLEKSRLLSDRFSAERPKGSFSTLEIQRTEQGDSAMYLCSSSSRFSGVNTGELFFGEGSRLTVL.